What follows describes a single T cell receptor beta chain. As yet, its antigen is unknown. Trimming cost V 1 base and J 2 bases, with 7 bases left between them. From germline, CDR1 is SEHNR and CDR2 FQNEAQ (reference sequence). The CDR3 totals 14 residues. The source of the sample is a study of T-cell memory formation after mild COVID-19. From 5'RACE with constant-segment primers came TCR alpha and TCR beta cDNA libraries that carried sample barcodes and UMIs. Each CDR3 protein is one row after TCRdb ran MiXCR on the 5' RACE reads. The table records 90,000 to 120,000 distinct CDR3 sequences, about 18% of them present only once. General study findings and limits: Pre-infection memory showed some responding clones, and this suggested that cross-reactive memory joined. The second-wave clones peaking on day 37 were not confirmed as SARS-CoV-2-specific.

The sequenced sample was PBMCs or a T cell subset sorted from them (not recorded which). This TCR derives from a man younger than 35 who had mild COVID-19 (a few samples of this study predate the infection). Cell type and time point are not known. The chain joins TRBV7-9 to TRBJ2-3; no firm D call. CDR3 loop: CASSLGRSTDTQYF. The CDR3 DNA follows: TGTGCCAGCAGCTTAGGAAGGTCCACAGATACGCAGTATTTT.